The text below deals with one T cell receptor (beta chain). Antigen: not known. These data are taken from a study of blood T cells in healthy people across ages. In the study overall: Roughly one uniquely barcoded beta molecule per two T cells was captured. Whole-study findings and limits: Donor CMV status was unknown, possibly confounding expanded clonotype changes. Comparison with aged donors showed that long-lived donors had more naive CD4+ cells and higher diversity.

With a J-beta primer mix and a sample-barcoded 5' primer, a second PCR ran about 7 to 12 cycles. TCRdb passed the 5' RACE reads through MiXCR, listing each CDR3 protein once. The data contain roughly 900,000 distinct CDR3 sequences, about 48% of them singletons. The CDR3 length is 13 residues. Trimming took 1 base from V and 8 from J, leaving 9 bases between them. The germline gives CDR1 LGHNA, CDR2 YNFKEQ. Sequenced sample: blood. The clonotype comes from a man aged 25-45 years in good health. This chain connects TRBV4-2 to TRBJ2-1; D unclear. CDR3 nucleotide sequence: TGTGCCAGCAGCCAAGGACCCAGCTATGAGCAGTTCTTC. It is translated as CASSQGPSYEQFF.